This TCR beta chain is from a study of T-cell reconstitution after alpha-beta-depleted transplantation in children. Study results and caveats: A year had passed since transplant, and T-cell counts and diversity by then came mostly from newly produced T cells. Expanded graft clones, several hundred of them, were reportedly the source of alpha-beta T cells about two months after transplant. The high TCRbeta diversity at day 60 in some patients came from surviving recipient T cells and thymic progenitors.

Unique molecular identifiers were incorporated during preparation of the TCRbeta library. TCRdb independently ran MiXCR on the PCR reads; one entry per CDR3 protein. The table lists fewer than 550,000 distinct CDR3 sequences, 10% of them singletons, with approximately 2% in the top ten. Many counts were recorded for this clonotype. Its antigen is currently unknown. V was pared by 4 bases and J by 4 bases, with 9 bases between. Germline V CDR1 and CDR2: SNHLY, FYNNEI. The CDR3 is 13 residues long. The genes are TRBV2 and TRBJ2-3, with D possibly matching TRBD2 (6 bases). This specimen consisted of PBMCs, obtained before TCRalphabeta/CD19-depleted stem cell transplant. This sequence originates from a child aged 2-15 years with inherited bone marrow failure, due to receive a stem cell transplant. The DNA of the CDR3 is TGTGCCAGCAGTGTGGGGGGAGCAGATACGCAGTATTTT. The encoded protein is CASSVGGADTQYF. Full variable domain (remainder filled in from reference TRBV2 and TRBJ2-3): EPEVTQTPSHQVTQMGQEVILRCVPISNHLYFYWYRQILGQKVEFLVSFYNNEISEKSEIFDDQFSVERPDGSNFTLKIRSTKLEDSAMYFCASSVGGADTQYFGPGTRLTVL.